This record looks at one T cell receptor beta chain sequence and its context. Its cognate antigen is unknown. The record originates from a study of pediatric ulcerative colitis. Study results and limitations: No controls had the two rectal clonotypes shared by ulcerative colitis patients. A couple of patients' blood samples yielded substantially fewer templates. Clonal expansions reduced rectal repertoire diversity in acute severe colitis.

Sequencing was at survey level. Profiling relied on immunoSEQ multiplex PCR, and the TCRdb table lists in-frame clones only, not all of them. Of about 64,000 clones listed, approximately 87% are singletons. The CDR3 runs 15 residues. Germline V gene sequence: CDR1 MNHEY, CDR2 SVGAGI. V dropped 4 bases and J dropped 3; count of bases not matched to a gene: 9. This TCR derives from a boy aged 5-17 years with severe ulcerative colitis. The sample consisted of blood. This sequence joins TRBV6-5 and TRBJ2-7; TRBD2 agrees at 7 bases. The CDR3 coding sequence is TGTGCCAGCAGTTCCGCCCTGTTAGCGGGCTACGAGCAGTACTTC. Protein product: CASSSALLAGYEQYF.